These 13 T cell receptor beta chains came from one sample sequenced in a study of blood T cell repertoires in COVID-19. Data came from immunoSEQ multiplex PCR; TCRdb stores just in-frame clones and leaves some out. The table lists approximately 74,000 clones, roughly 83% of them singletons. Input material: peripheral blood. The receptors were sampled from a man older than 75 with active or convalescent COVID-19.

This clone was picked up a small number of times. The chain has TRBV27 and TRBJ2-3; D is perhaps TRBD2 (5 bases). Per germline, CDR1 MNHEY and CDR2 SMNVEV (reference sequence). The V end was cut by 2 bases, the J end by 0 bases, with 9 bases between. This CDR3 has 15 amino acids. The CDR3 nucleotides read TGTGCCAGCAGTTTAGGCGGGCGCAGCACAGATACGCAGTATTTT. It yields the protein CASSLGGRSTDTQYF.

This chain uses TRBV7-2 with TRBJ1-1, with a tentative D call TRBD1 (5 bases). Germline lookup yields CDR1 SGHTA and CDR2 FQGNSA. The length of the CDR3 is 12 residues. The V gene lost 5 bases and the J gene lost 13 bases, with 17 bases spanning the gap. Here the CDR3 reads CASSKRGGIVFF. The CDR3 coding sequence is TGTGCCAGCAGCAAACGGGGGGGGATCGTTTTCTTT. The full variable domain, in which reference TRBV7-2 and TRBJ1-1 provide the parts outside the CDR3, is GAGVSQSPSNKVTEKGKDVELRCDPISGHTALYWYRQSLGQGLEFLIYFQGNSAPDKSGLPSDRFSAERTGGSVSTLTIQRTQQEDSAVYLCASSKRGGIVFFGQGTRLTVV.

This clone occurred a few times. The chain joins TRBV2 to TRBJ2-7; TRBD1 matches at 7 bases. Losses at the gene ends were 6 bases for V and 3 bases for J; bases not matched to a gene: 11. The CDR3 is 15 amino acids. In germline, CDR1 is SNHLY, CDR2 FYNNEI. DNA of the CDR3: TGTGCCAGCAGCCTGGACAGGCAGTCGATCTACGAGCAGTACTTC. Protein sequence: CASSLDRQSIYEQYF.

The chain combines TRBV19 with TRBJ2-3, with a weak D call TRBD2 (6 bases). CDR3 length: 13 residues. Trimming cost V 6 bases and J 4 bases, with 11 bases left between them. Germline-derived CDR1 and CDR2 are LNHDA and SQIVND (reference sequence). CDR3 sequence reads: CASSGWEADTQYF. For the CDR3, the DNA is TGTGCCAGTAGCGGGTGGGAGGCAGATACGCAGTATTTT.

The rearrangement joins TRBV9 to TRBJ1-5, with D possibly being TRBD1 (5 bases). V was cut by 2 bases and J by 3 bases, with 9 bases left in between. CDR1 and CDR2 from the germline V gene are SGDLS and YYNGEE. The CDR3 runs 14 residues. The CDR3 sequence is CASSVGGPNQPQHF. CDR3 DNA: TGTGCCAGCAGCGTGGGGGGACCCAATCAGCCCCAGCATTTT.

The CDR3, as DNA: TGTGCCAGCAGCCGTGGGGGGTTCGGCTCCTACGAGCAGTACTTC. Protein product: CASSRGGFGSYEQYF. The rearrangement joins TRBV7-2 to TRBJ2-7; weak D call: TRBD2 (6 bases). Germline lookup yields CDR1 SGHTA and CDR2 FQGNSA. V dropped 5 bases and J dropped 0 bases, with 14 bases sitting between them. The CDR3 length is 15 residues.

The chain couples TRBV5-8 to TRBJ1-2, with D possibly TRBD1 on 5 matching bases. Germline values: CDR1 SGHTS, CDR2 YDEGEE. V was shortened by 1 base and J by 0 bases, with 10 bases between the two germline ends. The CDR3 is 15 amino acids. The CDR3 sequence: CASSLRDRPNYGYTF. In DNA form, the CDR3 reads TGTGCCAGCAGCTTGCGCGACAGACCTAACTATGGCTACACCTTC.

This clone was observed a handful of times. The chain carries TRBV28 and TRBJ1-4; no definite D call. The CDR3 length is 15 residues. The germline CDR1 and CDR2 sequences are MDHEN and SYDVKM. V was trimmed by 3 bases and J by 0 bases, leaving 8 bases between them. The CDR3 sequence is CASSFLRATNEKLFF. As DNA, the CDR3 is TGTGCCAGCAGTTTTTTGAGGGCAACTAATGAAAAACTGTTTTTT.

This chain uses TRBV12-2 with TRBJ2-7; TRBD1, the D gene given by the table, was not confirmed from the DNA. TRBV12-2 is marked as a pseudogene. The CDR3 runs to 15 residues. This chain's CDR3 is CASRSSGTGCYEQYF. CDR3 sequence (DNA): TGTGCAAGTCGCTCCTCCGGGACAGGGTGCTACGAGCAGTACTTC.

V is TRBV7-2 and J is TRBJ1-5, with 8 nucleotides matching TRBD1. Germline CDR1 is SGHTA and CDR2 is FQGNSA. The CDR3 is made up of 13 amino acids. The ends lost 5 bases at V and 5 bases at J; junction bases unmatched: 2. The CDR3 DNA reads TGTGCCAGCAGCCCACAGGGGGATCAGCCCCAGCATTTT. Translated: CASSPQGDQPQHF.

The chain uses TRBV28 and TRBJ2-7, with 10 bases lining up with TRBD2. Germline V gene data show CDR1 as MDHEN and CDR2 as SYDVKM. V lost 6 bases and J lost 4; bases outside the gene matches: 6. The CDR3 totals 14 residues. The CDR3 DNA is TGTGCCAGCAGACCTCCTAGCGGGGGATACGAGCAGTACTTC. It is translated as CASRPPSGGYEQYF.

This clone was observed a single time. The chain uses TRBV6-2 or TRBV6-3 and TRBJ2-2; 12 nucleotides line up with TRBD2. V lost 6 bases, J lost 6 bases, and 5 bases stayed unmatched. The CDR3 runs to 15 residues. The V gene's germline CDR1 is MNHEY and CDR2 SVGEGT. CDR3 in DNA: TGTGCCAGCAGCCTAGCGGGGGGGATTCCCGGGGAGCTGTTTTTT. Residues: CASSLAGGIPGELFF.

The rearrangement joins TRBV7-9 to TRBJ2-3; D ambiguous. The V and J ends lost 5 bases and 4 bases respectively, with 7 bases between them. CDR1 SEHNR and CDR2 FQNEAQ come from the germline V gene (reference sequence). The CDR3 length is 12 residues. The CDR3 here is CASSRTPDTQYF. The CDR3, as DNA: TGTGCCAGCAGCAGAACACCAGATACGCAGTATTTT.